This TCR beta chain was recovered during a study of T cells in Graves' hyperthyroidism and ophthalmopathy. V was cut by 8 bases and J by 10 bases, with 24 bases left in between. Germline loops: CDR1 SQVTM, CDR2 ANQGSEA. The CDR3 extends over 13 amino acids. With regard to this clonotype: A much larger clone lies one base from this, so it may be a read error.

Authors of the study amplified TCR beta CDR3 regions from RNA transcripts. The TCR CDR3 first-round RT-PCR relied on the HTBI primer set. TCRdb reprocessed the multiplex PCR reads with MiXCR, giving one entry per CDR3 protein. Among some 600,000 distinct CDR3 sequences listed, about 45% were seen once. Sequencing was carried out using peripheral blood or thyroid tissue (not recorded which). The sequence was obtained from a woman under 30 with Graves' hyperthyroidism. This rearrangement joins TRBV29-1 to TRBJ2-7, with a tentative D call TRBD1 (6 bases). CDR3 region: CSCTRTASGDQYF. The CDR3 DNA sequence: TGCAGCTGTACCAGGACAGCCTCAGGCGACCAGTACTTC.